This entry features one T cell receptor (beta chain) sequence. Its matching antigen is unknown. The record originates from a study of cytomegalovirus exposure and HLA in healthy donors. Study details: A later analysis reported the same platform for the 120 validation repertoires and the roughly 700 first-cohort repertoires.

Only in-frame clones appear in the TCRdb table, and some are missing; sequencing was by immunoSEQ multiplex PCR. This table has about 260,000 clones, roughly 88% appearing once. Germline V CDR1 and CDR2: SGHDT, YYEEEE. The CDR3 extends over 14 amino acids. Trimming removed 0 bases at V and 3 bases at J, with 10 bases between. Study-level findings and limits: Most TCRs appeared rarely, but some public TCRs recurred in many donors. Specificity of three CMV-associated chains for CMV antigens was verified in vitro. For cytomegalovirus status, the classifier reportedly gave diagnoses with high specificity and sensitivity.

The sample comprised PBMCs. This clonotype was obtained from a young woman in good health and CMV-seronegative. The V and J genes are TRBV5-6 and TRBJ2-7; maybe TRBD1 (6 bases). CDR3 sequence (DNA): TGTGCCAGCAGCTTGGGTCCAGGGGTCTACGAGCAGTACTTC. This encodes CASSLGPGVYEQYF.